This T cell receptor (beta chain) was recovered during a study of blood T cell repertoires in COVID-19. Study information: Researchers got acute and convalescent COVID-19 samples from the United States, Italy and Spain.

The protocol was immunoSEQ multiplex PCR, while the TCRdb copy is restricted to in-frame clones and leaves out a portion. The table shows around 300,000 clones, with over 85% occurring only once. This CDR3 has 16 residues. Germline lookup yields CDR1 MGHRA and CDR2 YSYEKL. Between the trimmed V and J ends, which lost 0 bases and 8 bases, there was a span of 19 bases. Two negative PCRs, clearance, or symptom resolution characterized the recovered Cohort 3 donors. Sample: PBMCs or T cells enriched from blood (not recorded which). The rearrangement links TRBV4-1 to TRBJ1-2; D ambiguous. This sequence originates from a woman aged 60-75 years who had recovered from COVID-19. CDR3 region: CASSQDAMLSPMGYTF. The CDR3 nucleotides read TGCGCCAGCAGCCAAGATGCGATGCTGAGCCCGATGGGCTACACCTTC.